The clone carrying this T cell receptor beta chain was seen repeatedly, ten times or more. Its matching antigen is unknown. The data stem from a study of T-cell reconstitution after alpha-beta-depleted transplantation in children. Points from the study as a whole: Newly produced T cells mostly accounted for T-cell counts and diversity one year post-transplant. As was reported, about two months after transplant, alpha-beta T cells came from several hundred expanded graft clones.

Unique molecular identifiers were used to barcode this TCRbeta library. TCRdb reprocessed the PCR reads with MiXCR, giving one entry per CDR3 protein. This sample has around 670,000 distinct CDR3 sequences, with under 15% found just once. The sequence was obtained from a girl aged 2 to 9 with congenital amegakaryocytic thrombocytopenia, due to receive a stem cell transplant. The sample here was PBMCs, taken before TCRalphabeta/CD19-depleted stem cell transplant.

In DNA, the CDR3 is TGCAGCGTTGGAGGGGGCTACGAGCAGTACTTC. This codes for CSVGGGYEQYF. The chain uses TRBV29-1 and TRBJ2-7, with D possibly being TRBD1 (6 bases). The germline V and J ends were trimmed by 4 bases and 3 bases, with 7 bases remaining between them. The germline gives CDR1 SQVTM, CDR2 ANQGSEA. The CDR3 has 11 residues.